The 23 T cell receptor beta chains below were found in one sample sequenced in a study of blood T cell repertoires in COVID-19. The assay was immunoSEQ multiplex PCR, and TCRdb's table has in-frame clones only and misses some. The repertoire has roughly 230,000 clones, 65% to 85% of them found once; the top ten carry about 3.4%. Sequenced sample: PBMCs or T cells enriched from blood (not recorded which). These receptors were taken from a man between 45 and 60 years old who had recovered from COVID-19.

This clone was picked up a small number of times. V gene TRBV7-6 combines with J gene TRBJ1-3; maybe TRBD1 (6 bases). Germline V gene data show CDR1 as SGHVS and CDR2 as FNYEAQ. The germline V and J ends were trimmed by 5 bases and 2 bases, with 7 bases remaining between them. The CDR3 is 13 residues long. The DNA of the CDR3 is TGTGCCAGCAGCCCAGGGGCTGGAAACACCATATATTTT. Residues: CASSPGAGNTIYF.

This chain uses TRBV28 with TRBJ2-7, with D maybe TRBD1 (6 bases). Per germline, CDR1 MDHEN and CDR2 SYDVKM. The length of the CDR3 is 16 residues. Trimming pared 2 bases from V and 4 bases from J, leaving 18 bases between. The CDR3 sequence: CASSLLSAGVFYEQYF. For the CDR3, the DNA is TGTGCCAGCAGTTTACTTTCGGCAGGGGTATTTTACGAGCAGTACTTC.

The chain employs TRBV9 and TRBJ1-4, with a possible D match to TRBD1 (5 bases). CDR1 and CDR2 (germline): SGDLS, YYNGEE. V lost 4 bases, J lost 2 bases, and 18 bases lay in between. This CDR3 contains 17 residues. DNA for the CDR3: TGTGCCAGCAGCCGCCACCCGGGAGGGGCGACTAATGAAAAACTGTTTTTT. Amino acid sequence: CASSRHPGGATNEKLFF.

In its sample, this clone was seen once. The junction shows a germline mismatch at one end, possibly a read error. The rearrangement uses TRBV28 and TRBJ2-3; 7 bases are a match to TRBD2. The germline gives CDR1 MDHEN, CDR2 SYDVKM. The CDR3 is 15 residues long. This CDR3 is CASRPASLRGGRERF. CDR3 nucleotides: TGTGCCAGCAGACCCGCCAGTCTGCGGGGAGGGCGGGAAAGGTTT.

The V call is TRBV11-2, the J call TRBJ2-1; 9 bases align to TRBD2. This CDR3 is built from 15 residues. Germline CDR1 SGHAT, CDR2 FQNNGV. J lost 6 bases, V lost 6 bases, and 9 bases had no gene match. Here the CDR3 reads CASRLREGLGNEQFF. The CDR3 DNA sequence: TGTGCCAGCAGGTTGCGGGAGGGCCTTGGCAATGAGCAGTTCTTC. The full variable domain, its missing parts supplied by reference TRBV11-2 and TRBJ2-1, is EAGVAQSPRYKIIEKRQSVAFWCNPISGHATLYWYQQILGQGPKLLIQFQNNGVVDDSQLPKDRFSAERLKGVDSTLKIQPAKLEDSAVYLCASRLREGLGNEQFFGPGTRLTVL.

This clone was observed a single time. The chain links TRBV20-1 to TRBJ1-4; D possibly corresponds to TRBD1 (5 bases). This CDR3 is built from 11 residues. Per germline, CDR1 DFQATT and CDR2 SNEGSKA (reference sequence). As DNA, the CDR3 is TGCGGCGCGGGGGAAATTGAAAAACTGTTTTTT. Translation gives CGAGEIEKLFF.

This chain connects TRBV5-4 to TRBJ1-1; 12 nucleotides align to TRBD1. Germline V gene sequence: CDR1 SGHNT, CDR2 YYREEE (reference sequence). V dropped 5 bases and J dropped 4; count of bases not matched to a gene: 12. CDR3 size: 17 residues. Here the CDR3 reads CASRRAGTGGGGTEAFF. CDR3 DNA sequence: TGTGCCAGCAGACGGGCCGGGACAGGGGGCGGGGGCACTGAAGCTTTCTTT.

The V and J genes are TRBV7-3 and TRBJ2-2; 7 bases line up with TRBD2. Trimming removed 5 bases from V and 6 bases from J; junction bases left unmatched: 9. The CDR3 extends over 15 amino acids. Looked up from germline, CDR1 is SGHTA and CDR2 is FQGTGA. CDR3 in DNA: TGTGCCAGCAGCCCCCAGCGGGGTTGGGCCGGGGAGCTGTTTTTT. It translates to CASSPQRGWAGELFF.

This clone has more than one count but fewer than ten. The CDR3 here is CSVSSGNTIYF. The CDR3 DNA follows: TGCAGCGTCTCCTCTGGAAACACCATATATTTT. The V and J genes are TRBV29-1 and TRBJ1-3, with D unclear. The germline CDR1 and CDR2 sequences are SQVTM and ANQGSEA. V was cut by 6 bases and J by 0 bases, with 3 bases left in between. This CDR3 is 11 amino acids long.

This chain links TRBV2 with TRBJ1-2, with 7 bases identical to TRBD1. Looked up from germline, CDR1 is SNHLY and CDR2 is FYNNEI. V lost 6 bases and J lost 1; bases outside the gene matches: 5. The CDR3 contains 14 residues. The CDR3 DNA is TGTGCCAGCAGCACGCCAGGGGGTAACTATGGCTACACCTTC. The encoded protein is CASSTPGGNYGYTF. Variable domain in full (rest from reference TRBV2 and TRBJ1-2): EPEVTQTPSHQVTQMGQEVILRCVPISNHLYFYWYRQILGQKVEFLVSFYNNEISEKSEIFDDQFSVERPDGSNFTLKIRSTKLEDSAMYFCASSTPGGNYGYTFGSGTRLTVV.

V usage is TRBV4-3 and J usage is TRBJ2-3; TRBD2 aligns across 7 bases. The CDR3 is 17 residues long. Germline V CDR1 and CDR2: LGHNA, YSLEER. V trimming: 0 bases; J trimming: 2 bases; junction bases outside the gene matches: 8. CDR3 nucleotides: TGCGCCAGCAGCCAAGAGGGGGGGGGTCGGGTCACAGATACGCAGTATTTT. It is translated as CASSQEGGGRVTDTQYF.

This clone showed up just once. The V call is TRBV11-3, the J call TRBJ2-1, with 10 bases fitting TRBD2. CDR1 and CDR2 from the germline V gene are SGHNT and YENEEA. The CDR3 contains 13 residues. The ends lost 5 bases at V and 9 bases at J; junction bases unmatched: 4. The CDR3 loop is CASSPSGGGEQFF. The CDR3 nucleotides are TGTGCCAGCAGCCCGAGCGGGGGGGGTGAGCAGTTCTTC.

This rearrangement joins TRBV18 to TRBJ2-2, with TRBD1 matching over 8 bases. Looked up from germline, CDR1 is KGHSH and CDR2 is LQKENI. J was trimmed by 4 bases and V by 5 bases; bases with no gene match: 6. This CDR3 comprises 15 residues. In DNA form, the CDR3 reads TGTGCCAGCTCATCTGGACAGGGCGCCACCGGGGAGCTGTTTTTT. The encoded protein is CASSSGQGATGELFF.

The CDR3: CASSLGREGPTDTQYF. The CDR3 DNA reads TGTGCCAGCAGCTTAGGCCGGGAGGGTCCCACAGATACGCAGTATTTT. The chain is built from TRBV13 and TRBJ2-3; 8 bases line up with TRBD2. V dropped 0 bases and J dropped 2; count of bases not matched to a gene: 4. From germline, CDR1 is PRHDT and CDR2 FYEKMQ (reference sequence). There are 16 residues in the CDR3.

The gene calls are TRBV28 and TRBJ2-7; D may be TRBD2 (5 bases). The V gene's germline CDR1 is MDHEN and CDR2 SYDVKM. V lost 4 bases, J lost 7 bases, and 20 bases lay in between. The CDR3 is 15 amino acids. CDR3: CASSSHRTFLREQYF. In nucleotides, the CDR3 is TGTGCCAGCAGTTCCCATCGGACTTTTCTACGGGAGCAGTACTTC.

This clone was recorded a few times. The chain links TRBV19 to TRBJ1-5, with 8 positions matching TRBD1. Germline trimming cut 11 bases from V and 2 bases from J; bases unmatched to any gene: 8. The germline V gene encodes CDR1 LNHDA and CDR2 SQIVND (reference sequence). The CDR3 loop spans 14 amino acids. The CDR3 protein is CAAAGGFGNQPQHF. The CDR3 DNA reads TGTGCCGCCGCAGGGGGCTTTGGCAATCAGCCCCAGCATTTT.

The chain is built from TRBV27 and TRBJ2-7; 9 nucleotides agree with TRBD2. Germline CDR1 reads MNHEY; CDR2 reads SMNVEV (reference sequence). V shed 2 bases and J 5 bases; nucleotides not matched to a gene: 7. The CDR3 extends over 15 amino acids. The CDR3 DNA sequence: TGTGCCAGCAGTTTAGCGGGAGGGCCAGGGGACGAGCAGTACTTC. Translating gives CASSLAGGPGDEQYF.

This rearrangement joins TRBV19 to TRBJ1-1; weak D call: TRBD1 (5 bases). V dropped 5 bases and J dropped 0 bases, with 10 bases sitting between them. CDR1 LNHDA and CDR2 SQIVND come from the germline V gene (reference sequence). The CDR3 spans 14 residues. This CDR3 reads CASSLRGMNTEAFF. In DNA form, the CDR3 reads TGTGCCAGTAGTCTAAGGGGTATGAACACTGAAGCTTTCTTT.

The count of this clone is one. This chain joins TRBV12-3 or TRBV12-4 and TRBJ2-1, with D possibly being TRBD2 (5 bases). The CDR3 covers 12 residues. The CDR3 spells CALGSSYNEQFF. The CDR3 coding sequence is TGTGCTCTGGGGAGCTCCTACAATGAGCAGTTCTTC.

This chain links TRBV28 with TRBJ1-3; possibly TRBD1 for D (6 bases). This CDR3 contains 14 residues. Trimming shortened V by 6 bases and J by 1 base, and 10 bases separated the two germline ends. The V gene's germline CDR1 is MDHEN and CDR2 SYDVKM. CDR3 loop: CASRLTGSGNTIYF. CDR3 nucleotide sequence: TGTGCCAGCAGACTGACAGGTTCTGGAAACACCATATATTTT.

The gene calls are TRBV16 and TRBJ1-2; 7 nucleotides match TRBD1. Germline V gives CDR1 KGHSY, CDR2 FQNENV. The CDR3 consists of 18 residues. The V segment lost 1 base and the J segment 7 bases; nucleotides outside the gene matches: 18. The CDR3 DNA reads TGTGCCAGCAGCCAATGGGTAAACTGGGACAGCTCAGGGAGTGGCTACACCTTC. As protein: CASSQWVNWDSSGSGYTF.

V usage is TRBV28 and J usage is TRBJ1-2; 7 bases line up with TRBD1. The CDR3 is 15 residues long. The V gene end was trimmed by 3 bases and the J gene end by 8 bases; junction bases not matched to a gene: 12. Germline V gives CDR1 MDHEN, CDR2 SYDVKM. The CDR3 loop is CASSFRGRGELGYTF. The CDR3 DNA reads TGTGCCAGCAGTTTTCGTGGCAGGGGGGAACTCGGCTACACCTTC.

The chain has TRBV5-4 and TRBJ2-1; TRBD2 is a possible D gene (6 bases). The germline CDR1 and CDR2 sequences are SGHNT and YYREEE (reference sequence). The CDR3 contains 14 residues. V lost 2 bases and J lost 5, with 11 bases in between. The CDR3 sequence is CASSLRTTDNEQFF. CDR3 nucleotide sequence: TGTGCCAGCAGCTTAAGGACTACCGACAATGAGCAGTTCTTC.